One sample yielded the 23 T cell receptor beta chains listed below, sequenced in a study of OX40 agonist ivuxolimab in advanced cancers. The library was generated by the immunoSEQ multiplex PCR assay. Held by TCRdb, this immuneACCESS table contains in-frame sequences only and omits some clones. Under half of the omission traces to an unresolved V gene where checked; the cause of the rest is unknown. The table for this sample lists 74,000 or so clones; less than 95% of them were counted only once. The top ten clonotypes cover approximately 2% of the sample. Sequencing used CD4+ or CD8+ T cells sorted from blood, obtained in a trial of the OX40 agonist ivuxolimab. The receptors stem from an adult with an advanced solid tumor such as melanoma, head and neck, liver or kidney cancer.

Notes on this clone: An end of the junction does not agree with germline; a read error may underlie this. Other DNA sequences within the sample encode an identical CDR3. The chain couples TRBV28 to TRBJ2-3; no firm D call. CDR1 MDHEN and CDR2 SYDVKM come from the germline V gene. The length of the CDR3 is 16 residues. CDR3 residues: CASSATEVSSTDTQYF. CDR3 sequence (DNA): TGTGCTAGCAGTGCTACTGAGGTTTCCAGCACAGATACGCAGTATTTT. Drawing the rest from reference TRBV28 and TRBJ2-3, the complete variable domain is DVKVTQSSRYLVKRTGEKVFLECVQDMDHENMFWYRQDPGLGLRLIYFSYDVKMKEKGDIPEGYSVSREKKERFSLILESASTNQTSMYLCASSATEVSSTDTQYFGPGTRLTVL.

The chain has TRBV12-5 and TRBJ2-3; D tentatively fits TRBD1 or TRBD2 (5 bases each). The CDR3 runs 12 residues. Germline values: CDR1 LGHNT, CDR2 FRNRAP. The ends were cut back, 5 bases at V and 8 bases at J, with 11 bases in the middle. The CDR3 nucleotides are TGTGCTAGTGGTCCGGGGCCGGGTACGCAGTATTTT. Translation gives CASGPGPGTQYF.

The CDR3 loop reads CASSLTPAAQNTGELFF. The CDR3, as DNA: TGTGCCAGCAGCTTAACACCGGCAGCTCAGAACACCGGGGAGCTGTTTTTT. The V and J genes are TRBV7-3 and TRBJ2-2; D is unclear. This CDR3 region has 17 residues. Germline V gene sequence: CDR1 SGHTA, CDR2 FQGTGA. Trimming removed 0 bases at V and 1 base at J, with 12 bases between.

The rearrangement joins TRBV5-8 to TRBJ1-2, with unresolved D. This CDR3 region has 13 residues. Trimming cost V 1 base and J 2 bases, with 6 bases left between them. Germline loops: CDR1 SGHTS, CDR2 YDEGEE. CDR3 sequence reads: CASSLWENYGYTF. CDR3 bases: TGTGCCAGCAGCTTGTGGGAGAACTATGGCTACACCTTC.

The CDR3 loop reads CASSLSLAGVYEQFF. The CDR3 region has the DNA TGTGCCAGCAGTTTAAGCTTAGCGGGAGTCTATGAGCAGTTCTTC. This chain uses TRBV27 with TRBJ2-1, with 9 bases lining up with TRBD2. The CDR3 totals 15 residues. Losses at the gene ends were 2 bases for V and 8 bases for J; bases not matched to a gene: 7. Germline V gene sequence: CDR1 MNHEY, CDR2 SMNVEV (reference sequence).

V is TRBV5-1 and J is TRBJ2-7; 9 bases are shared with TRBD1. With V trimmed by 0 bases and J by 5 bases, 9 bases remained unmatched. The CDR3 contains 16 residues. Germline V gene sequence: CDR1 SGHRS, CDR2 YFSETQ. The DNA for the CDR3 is TGCGCCAGCAGCTTGGGGGGGACAGGGACAATCCACGAGCAGTACTTC. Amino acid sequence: CASSLGGTGTIHEQYF. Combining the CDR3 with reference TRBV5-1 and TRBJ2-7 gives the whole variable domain KAGVTQTPRYLIKTRGQQVTLSCSPISGHRSVSWYQQTPGQGLQFLFEYFSETQRNKGNFPGRFSGRQFSNSRSEMNVSTLELGDSALYLCASSLGGTGTIHEQYFGPGTRLTVT.

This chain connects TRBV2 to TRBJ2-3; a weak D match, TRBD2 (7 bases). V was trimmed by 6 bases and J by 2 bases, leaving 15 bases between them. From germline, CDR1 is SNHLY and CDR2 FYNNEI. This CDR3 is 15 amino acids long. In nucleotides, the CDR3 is TGTGCCAGCAGGGCAGGGGACTACAACACAGATACGCAGTATTTT. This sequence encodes CASRAGDYNTDTQYF. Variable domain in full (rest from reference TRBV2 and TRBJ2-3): EPEVTQTPSHQVTQMGQEVILRCVPISNHLYFYWYRQILGQKVEFLVSFYNNEISEKSEIFDDQFSVERPDGSNFTLKIRSTKLEDSAMYFCASRAGDYNTDTQYFGPGTRLTVL.

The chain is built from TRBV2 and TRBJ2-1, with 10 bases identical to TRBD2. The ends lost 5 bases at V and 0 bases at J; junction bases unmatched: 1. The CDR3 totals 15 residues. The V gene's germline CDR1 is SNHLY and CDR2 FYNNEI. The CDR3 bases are TGTGCCAGCAGTAGACTAGCGGGCTCCTACAATGAGCAGTTCTTC. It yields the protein CASSRLAGSYNEQFF.

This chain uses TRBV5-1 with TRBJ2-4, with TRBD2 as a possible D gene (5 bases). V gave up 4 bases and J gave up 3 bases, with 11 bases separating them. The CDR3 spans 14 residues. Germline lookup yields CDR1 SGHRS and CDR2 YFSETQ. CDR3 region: CASSPAAGKNIQYF. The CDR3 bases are TGCGCCAGCAGCCCGGCGGCGGGCAAAAACATTCAGTACTTC.

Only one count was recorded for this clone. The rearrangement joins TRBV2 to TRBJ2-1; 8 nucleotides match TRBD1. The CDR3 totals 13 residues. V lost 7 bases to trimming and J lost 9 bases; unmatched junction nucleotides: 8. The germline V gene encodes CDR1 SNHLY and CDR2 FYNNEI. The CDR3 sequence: CASMGQVASEQFF. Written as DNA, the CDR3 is TGTGCCAGCATGGGACAGGTGGCCTCTGAGCAGTTCTTC.

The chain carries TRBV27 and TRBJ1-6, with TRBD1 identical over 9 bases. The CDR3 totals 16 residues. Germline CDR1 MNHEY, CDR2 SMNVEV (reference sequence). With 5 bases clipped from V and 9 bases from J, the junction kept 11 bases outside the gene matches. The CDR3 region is CASSLSTRDRVSPLHF. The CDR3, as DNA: TGTGCCAGCAGTCTCTCTACCCGGGACAGGGTTTCACCCCTCCACTTT.

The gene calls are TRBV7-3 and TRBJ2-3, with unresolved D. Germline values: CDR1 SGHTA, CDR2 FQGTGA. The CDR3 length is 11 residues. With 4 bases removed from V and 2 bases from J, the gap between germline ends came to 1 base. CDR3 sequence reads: CASSSTDTQYF. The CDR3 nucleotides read TGTGCCAGCAGCTCCACAGATACGCAGTATTTT.

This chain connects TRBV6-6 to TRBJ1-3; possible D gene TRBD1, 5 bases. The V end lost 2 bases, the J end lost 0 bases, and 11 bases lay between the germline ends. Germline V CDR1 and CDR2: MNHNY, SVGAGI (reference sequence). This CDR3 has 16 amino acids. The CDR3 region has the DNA TGTGCCAGCAGTTACCAGGGACCGATCTCTGGAAACACCATATATTTT. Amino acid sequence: CASSYQGPISGNTIYF.

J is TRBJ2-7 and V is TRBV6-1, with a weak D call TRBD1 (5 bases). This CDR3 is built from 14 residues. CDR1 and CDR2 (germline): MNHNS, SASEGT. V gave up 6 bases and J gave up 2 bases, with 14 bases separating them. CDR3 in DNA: TGTGCCAGCAGAGGTTTAACAGGAGCCTACGAGCAGTACTTC. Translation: CASRGLTGAYEQYF.

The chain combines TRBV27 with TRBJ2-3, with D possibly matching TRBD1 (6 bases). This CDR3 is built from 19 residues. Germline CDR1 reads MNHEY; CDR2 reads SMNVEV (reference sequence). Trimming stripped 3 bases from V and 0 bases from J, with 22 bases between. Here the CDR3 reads CASSFLTGTAAVSTDTQYF. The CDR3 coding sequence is TGTGCCAGCAGTTTCCTGACAGGTACAGCTGCGGTGAGCACAGATACGCAGTATTTT.

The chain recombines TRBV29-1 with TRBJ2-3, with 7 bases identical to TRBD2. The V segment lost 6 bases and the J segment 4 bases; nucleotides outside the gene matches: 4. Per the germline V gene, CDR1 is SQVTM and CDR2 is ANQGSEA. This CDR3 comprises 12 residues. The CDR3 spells CSVYRGADTQYF. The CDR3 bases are TGCAGCGTATACCGGGGGGCAGATACGCAGTATTTT.

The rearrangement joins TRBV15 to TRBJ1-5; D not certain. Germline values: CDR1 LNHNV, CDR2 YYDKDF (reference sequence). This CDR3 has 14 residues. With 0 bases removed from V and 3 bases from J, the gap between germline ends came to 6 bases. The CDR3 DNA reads TGTGCCACCAGCAGAGAGGAAGTCAATCAGCCCCAGCATTTT. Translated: CATSREEVNQPQHF.

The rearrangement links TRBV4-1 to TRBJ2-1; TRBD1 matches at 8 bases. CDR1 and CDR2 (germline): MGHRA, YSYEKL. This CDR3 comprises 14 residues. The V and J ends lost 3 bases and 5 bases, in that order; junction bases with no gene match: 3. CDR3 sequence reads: CASSHRGLNNEQFF. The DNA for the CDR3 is TGCGCCAGCAGCCACAGGGGGCTTAACAATGAGCAGTTCTTC.

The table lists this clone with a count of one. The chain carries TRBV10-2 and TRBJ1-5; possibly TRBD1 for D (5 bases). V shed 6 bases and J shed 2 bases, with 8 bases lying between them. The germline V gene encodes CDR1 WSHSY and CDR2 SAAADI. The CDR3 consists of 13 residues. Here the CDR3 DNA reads TGCGCCAGCAGCGGCAGGGGCAATCAGCCCCAGCATTTT. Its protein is CASSGRGNQPQHF.

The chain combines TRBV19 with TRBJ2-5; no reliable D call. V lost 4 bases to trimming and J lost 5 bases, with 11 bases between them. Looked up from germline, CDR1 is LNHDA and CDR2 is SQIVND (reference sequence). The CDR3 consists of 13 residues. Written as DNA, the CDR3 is TGTGCCAGTAGTACGGTCGTAAGGGAGACCCAGTACTTC. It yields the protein CASSTVVRETQYF.

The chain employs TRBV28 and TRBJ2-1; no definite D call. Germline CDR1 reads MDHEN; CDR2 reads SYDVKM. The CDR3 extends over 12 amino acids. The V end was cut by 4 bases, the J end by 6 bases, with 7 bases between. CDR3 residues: CASSSGRNEQFF. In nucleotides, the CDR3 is TGTGCCAGCAGTTCCGGGCGCAATGAGCAGTTCTTC.

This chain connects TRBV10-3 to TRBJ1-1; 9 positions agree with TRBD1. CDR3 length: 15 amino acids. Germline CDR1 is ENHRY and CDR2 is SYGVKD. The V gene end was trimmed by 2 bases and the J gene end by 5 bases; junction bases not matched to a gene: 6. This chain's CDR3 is CAISEGTGRWTEAFF. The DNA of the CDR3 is TGTGCCATCAGTGAGGGGACAGGGAGGTGGACTGAAGCTTTCTTT.

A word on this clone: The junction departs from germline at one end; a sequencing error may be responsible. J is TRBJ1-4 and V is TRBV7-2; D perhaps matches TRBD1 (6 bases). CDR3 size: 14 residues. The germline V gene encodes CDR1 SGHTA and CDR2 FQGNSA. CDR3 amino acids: CVSSLWSRGEKLFF. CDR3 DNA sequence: TGTGTCAGCAGCTTATGGAGTAGGGGGGAAAAACTGTTTTTT.